A selection of T cell receptor beta chains follows, all from one sample in a study of graft-versus-host responses after intestinal transplantation. Sequencing used immunoSEQ multiplex PCR; TCRdb keeps in-frame clones, though not all of them. The repertoire includes about 24,000 clones, 70% to 90% of them detected once, and 0.96% sits in the top ten. Sample: PBMCs, taken roughly 68 weeks after intestinal transplant. These receptors originate from a human patient who received an intestinal transplant, so some T cells may come from the graft donor. Each CDR3 is given with its conserved first and last residue. Each record gives: D gene, clone size, V gene, J gene, CDR3 protein, CDR3 DNA. A D gene is named only where the DNA matches it firmly. Where a row states a size, it is once, few, many or the class of an expanded clone; other rows omit it.

>TRBD2|.|TRBV28|TRBJ2-1
CASSWTRVNNEQFF
TGTGCCAGCAGTTGGACTAGGGTGAACAATGAGCAGTTCTTC
>.|few|TRBV15|TRBJ2-5
CATSREGTQYF
TGTGCCACCAGCAGAGAGGGGACCCAGTACTTC
>TRBD2|.|TRBV9|TRBJ2-7
CASSPIAGATEQYF
TGTGCCAGCAGCCCTATAGCGGGAGCGACCGAGCAGTACTTC
>.|.|TRBV6-5|TRBJ1-1
CASSYSNGGGTEAFF
TGTGCCAGCAGTTACTCGAACGGGGGGGGGACTGAAGCTTTCTTT
>.|.|TRBV4-1|TRBJ2-1
CASSQLARTYNEQFF
TGCGCCAGCAGCCAACTAGCGCGCACCTACAATGAGCAGTTCTTC
>.|.|TRBV2|TRBJ1-2
CATRADGYGYTF
TGTGCCACCCGGGCTGACGGCTATGGCTACACCTTC
>TRBD1|.|TRBV9|TRBJ2-7
CASSPRDSPYEQYF
TGTGCCAGCAGCCCTCGGGACAGTCCATACGAGCAGTACTTC
>TRBD2|.|TRBV7-2|TRBJ2-1
CASSFTSGSSEQFF
TGTGCCAGCAGCTTTACTAGCGGGAGTTCTGAGCAGTTCTTC
>.|.|TRBV19|TRBJ2-7
CASRIEHEQYF
TGTGCCAGTAGGATCGAGCACGAGCAGTACTTC
>TRBD1|.|TRBV19|TRBJ2-1
CASRSQGNNEQFF
TGTGCCAGTAGGTCACAGGGGAACAATGAGCAGTTCTTC
>TRBD1|.|TRBV15|TRBJ1-2
CATSRDRASGYTF
TGTGCCACCAGCAGGGACAGGGCCAGTGGCTACACCTTC
>.|.|TRBV2|TRBJ2-1
CASSEARRKRNYGEIYNEQFF
TGTGCCAGCAGTGAAGCCAGACGAAAAAGAAACTACGGGGAAATTTACAATGAGCAGTTCTTC
>.|.|TRBV20-1|TRBJ1-2
CSAPWGGGYTF
TGCAGTGCTCCCTGGGGAGGGGGCTACACCTTC
>TRBD2|.|TRBV7-8|TRBJ2-5
CASSPRPGGGGETQYF
TGTGCCAGCAGCCCACGGCCGGGGGGGGGCGGTGAGACCCAGTACTTC
>TRBD2|.|TRBV19|TRBJ2-3
CASSEGLAGWVTDTQYF
TGTGCCAGTAGTGAAGGACTAGCGGGATGGGTCACAGATACGCAGTATTTT
>.|.|TRBV15|TRBJ2-3
CATSRPGQAQYF
TGTGCCACCAGCAGGCCGGGTCAAGCGCAGTATTTT
>.|.|TRBV27|TRBJ1-1
CASSPEDSTYGVHLNTEAFF
TGTGCCAGCAGTCCAGAAGATTCGACGTACGGGGTCCATTTGAACACTGAAGCTTTCTTT
>.|.|TRBV19|TRBJ2-3
CASNFRGGDTQYF
TGTGCCAGTAATTTCCGGGGAGGAGATACGCAGTATTTT
>.|few|TRBV27|TRBJ2-7
CASSARGTYEQYF
TGTGCCAGCAGTGCTAGGGGTACCTACGAGCAGTACTTC
>TRBD1|few|TRBV4-1|TRBJ1-6
CASSLGTGGNSPLHF
TGCGCCAGCAGCCTCGGGACAGGCGGGAATTCACCCCTCCACTTT
>.|.|TRBV7-3|TRBJ2-2
CASSPHLGSTTGELFF
TGTGCCAGCAGCCCTCACCTAGGCAGTACCACCGGGGAGCTGTTTTTT
>.|.|TRBV6-1|TRBJ2-5
CASSPMVSQETQYF
TGTGCCAGCAGTCCGATGGTGAGCCAAGAGACCCAGTACTTC
>.|.|TRBV7-9|TRBJ1-4
CASSLAGGLNEKLFF
TGTGCCAGCAGCTTAGCTGGGGGCCTTAATGAAAAACTGTTTTTT